Listed below are T cell receptor beta chains from one sample, sequenced in a study of T cell changes during pregnancy in multiple sclerosis. Assay: immunoSEQ multiplex PCR; the TCRdb copy retains only in-frame clones and omits some. This repertoire shows approximately 96,000 clones, roughly nine tenths found once; its top ten account for about 2%. The specimen comprised peripheral blood, sampled after pregnancy. The source is a female donor in good health, enrolled as a control in a pregnancy study. CDR3s include the opening cysteine and the closing phenylalanine or tryptophan. A D gene is named only where the DNA matches it firmly. Clone size appears in some rows only: once, few, many, or a class for an expanded clone.

length,D,V,size,J,DNA,CDR3
12,TRBD2,TRBV29-1,few,TRBJ2-2,TGCAGCTTTACTAGCGGTCCCGGGGAGCTGTTTTTT,CSFTSGPGELFF
13,TRBD1,TRBV6-5,NA,TRBJ1-1,TGTGCCAGCAGCCTACAGGGGGGCACTGAAGCTTTCTTT,CASSLQGGTEAFF
13,NA,TRBV10-3,NA,TRBJ1-5,TGTGCCATCAGTGATTCGGGGGATCAGCCCCAGCATTTT,CAISDSGDQPQHF
16,TRBD2,TRBV5-1,NA,TRBJ2-7,TGCGCCAGCAGCGGATTAGCGGGAGAGAGCTCCTACGAGCAGTACTTC,CASSGLAGESSYEQYF
15,TRBD2,TRBV5-1,NA,TRBJ2-7,TGCGCCAGCAGCTTTTTTGGGGGGGGGAACTACGAGCAGTACTTC,CASSFFGGGNYEQYF
20,NA,TRBV21-1,NA,TRBJ2-7,TGTGCCAGCAGCAAACCTCGGGCAGGGTTAGCAGTTTTCTCCTCCTACGAGCAGTACTTC,CASSKPRAGLAVFSSYEQYF
13,NA,TRBV6-1,NA,TRBJ1-1,TGTGCCAGCAGTATTAACAGGGCATTTGAAGCTTTCTTT,CASSINRAFEAFF
10,NA,TRBV7-8,NA,TRBJ2-3,TGTGCCAGCAGCATTAATACGCAGTATTTT,CASSINTQYF
15,TRBD1,TRBV19,NA,TRBJ1-2,TGTGCCAGTATCTTAACAGGGGGCGCTTTTGATGGCTACACCTTC,CASILTGGAFDGYTF
14,TRBD2,TRBV19,many,TRBJ2-2,TGTGCCAGTAGACAGCGGGAGGGCCTAGGGGAGCTGTTTTTT,CASRQREGLGELFF
12,TRBD2,TRBV18,once,TRBJ2-1,TGTGCCAGCTCCGCGGGGGGTAATGAGCAGTTCTTC,CASSAGGNEQFF
12,NA,TRBV25-1,NA,TRBJ1-2,TGTGCCAGCAGTGCGGGTAACTATGGCTACACCTTC,CASSAGNYGYTF
12,NA,TRBV7-9,once,TRBJ2-1,TGTGCCAGCAGCAGACAACACAATGAGCAGTTCTTC,CASSRQHNEQFF
16,NA,TRBV6-4,NA,TRBJ2-1,TGTGCCAGCAGTGACTCGTTCCGGGAGACCTACAATGAGCAGTTCTTC,CASSDSFRETYNEQFF
11,NA,TRBV2,NA,TRBJ2-1,TGTGCCAGCAGGGAGGTTGATGAGCAGTTCTTC,CASREVDEQFF
16,TRBD2,TRBV19,NA,TRBJ2-1,TGTGCCAGTAGTAAGGGGACTAGCGGGGACTACAATGAGCAGTTCTTC,CASSKGTSGDYNEQFF
14,TRBD2,TRBV29-1,NA,TRBJ2-2,TGCAGCGTTCCGAAGACTAGCAACACCGGGGAGCTGTTTTTT,CSVPKTSNTGELFF
17,TRBD2,TRBV5-4,NA,TRBJ2-2,TGTGCCAGCAGCTTGGAACTAGCGGGGGGGAACACCGGGGAGCTGTTTTTT,CASSLELAGGNTGELFF
12,NA,TRBV6-6,NA,TRBJ1-3,TGTGCCACCCGCGGCGGTGCGCACACCATATATTTT,CATRGGAHTIYF
18,TRBD2,TRBV7-9,NA,TRBJ2-2,TGTGCCAGCAGCTCTCCCAAGGGCGGGGGGGGCCCCCCCGGGGAGCTGTTTTTT,CASSSPKGGGGPPGELFF
13,NA,TRBV28,NA,TRBJ2-7,TGTGCCAGCAGGGCAGGGGCTATCTACGAGCAGTACTTC,CASRAGAIYEQYF
17,NA,TRBV9,NA,TRBJ2-3,TGTGCCAGCAGCGTAGATGGCGGGACCATGAGCACAGATACGCAGTATTTT,CASSVDGGTMSTDTQYF
16,TRBD1,TRBV7-3,NA,TRBJ2-3,TGTGCCAGCAGCTCAGGACAGGGGGGAAGCACAGATACGCAGTATTTT,CASSSGQGGSTDTQYF
18,NA,TRBV5-1,few,TRBJ2-3,TGCGCCAGCAGCCCGCACCCTAACAGGGCTCTGAGCACAGATACGCAGTATTTT,CASSPHPNRALSTDTQYF
16,NA,TRBV2,NA,TRBJ2-3,TGTGCCAGCAGTCGCGGCCGGGACACTGACACAGATACGCAGTATTTT,CASSRGRDTDTDTQYF
15,NA,TRBV2,NA,TRBJ2-2,TGTGCCAGCAGTGAGGAGGGAATGAACACCGGGGAGCTGTTTTTT,CASSEEGMNTGELFF
12,NA,TRBV2,NA,TRBJ1-1,TGTGCCAGCAGTGAATTTATCACTGAAGCTTTCTTT,CASSEFITEAFF
16,TRBD2,TRBV6-6,NA,TRBJ2-7,TGTGCCAGCAGTTACCCCTATGGGGGGGGTTCGCGCGAGCAGTACTTC,CASSYPYGGGSREQYF
14,NA,TRBV18,NA,TRBJ2-4,TGTGCCAGCTCACTTCCCTTAGCCAAAAACATTCAGTACTTC,CASSLPLAKNIQYF
15,NA,TRBV7-9,NA,TRBJ2-5,TGTGCCAGCAGCCCCCCCTTGGCAGGGCAAGAGACCCAGTACTTC,CASSPPLAGQETQYF
14,TRBD2,TRBV6-1,NA,TRBJ2-2,TGTGCCAGCAGCCCGGCGGGGGATACCGGGGAGCTGTTTTTT,CASSPAGDTGELFF
16,NA,TRBV9,NA,TRBJ1-4,TGTGCCAGCAGCTCCCCGGGGGACTCCGATGATGAAAAACTGTTTTTT,CASSSPGDSDDEKLFF
15,NA,TRBV6-1,once,TRBJ2-7,TGTGCCAGCAGTGAAGGGTGGGAGGCCTCCTACGAGCAGTACTTC,CASSEGWEASYEQYF
10,NA,TRBV6-6,NA,TRBJ2-1,TGTGCCAGCAGATCCCGTGAGCAGTTCTTC,CASRSREQFF
13,NA,TRBV5-1,NA,TRBJ2-1,TGCGCCAGCAGCTTGTTAGCGTATCATGAGCAGTTCTTC,CASSLLAYHEQFF
11,NA,TRBV6-1,few,TRBJ1-2,TGTGCCAGCGCGTCTAACTATGGCTACACCTTC,CASASNYGYTF
16,TRBD1,TRBV23-1,few,TRBJ1-1,TGCGCCAGCAGTCGACAGGACAGGGGGGACGGCACTGAAGCTTTCTTT,CASSRQDRGDGTEAFF
15,TRBD1,TRBV5-1,once,TRBJ1-1,TGCGCCAGCAGCGTTAGGACAGGTAAGAACACTGAAGCTTTCTTT,CASSVRTGKNTEAFF
15,NA,TRBV7-6,NA,TRBJ1-2,TGTGCCAGCAGCTTAGCTTTTAAAGGGGCACATGGCTACACCTTC,CASSLAFKGAHGYTF
14,NA,TRBV18,NA,TRBJ2-7,TGTGCCAGCTCACCAACAGGGCCGTCCTACGAGCAGTACTTC,CASSPTGPSYEQYF
15,TRBD1,TRBV6-5,NA,TRBJ2-3,TGTGCCAGCACTAATCCGGGACAGGGGGGAGATACGCAGTATTTT,CASTNPGQGGDTQYF
11,NA,TRBV30,NA,TRBJ1-2,TGTGCCTGGAGTATGTTGCAGGGCTACACCTTC,CAWSMLQGYTF
15,NA,TRBV18,NA,TRBJ1-2,TGTGCCAGCTCACCAAGCGGGTCGGCAGTCTATGGCTACACCTTC,CASSPSGSAVYGYTF